The sample holds many counts of the clone carrying this T cell receptor (beta chain). The antigen remains undetermined. This sample is part of a study of identical twins. The CDR3 extends over 13 amino acids. Germline V gene data show CDR1 as SNHLY and CDR2 as FYNNEI. V was pared by 4 bases and J by 5 bases, with 11 bases between. Each CDR3 protein is one row after TCRdb ran MiXCR on the 5' RACE reads. The sample carries 200,000 to 250,000 distinct CDR3 sequences, about 7.5% recorded once. Study-wide results and limits: High-abundance cord blood beta clonotypes had fewer insertions; memory repertoires showed none. Out-of-frame alpha sequences shared by twins were enriched for low generation probability. There was more out-of-frame TCR alpha sharing in monozygotic twins than models estimated.

The data also belong to a second study, concerning yellow fever vaccine responses in identical twins.

The source material was memory (CD45RO+) T cells sorted from blood. The rearrangement joins TRBV2 to TRBJ1-1; D unresolved. The clonotype originates from a young woman in good health. The CDR3 nucleotides read TGTGCCAGCAGTGCGCACGAGGGAACTGAAGCTTTCTTT. Its protein product is CASSAHEGTEAFF.